This TCR beta chain was profiled in a study of vaccination and CD4 T cells after COVID-19 (dated by TCRdb to the early 2020s). Regarding the study in general: Every convalescent patient had a positive nasal swab PCR test for SARS-CoV-2, with mild disease in about nine patients and severe disease in one. In roughly 11 COVID-19 convalescent patients and a handful of infection-naive healthy vaccine recipients, the spike-specific CD4+ TCR repertoire before mRNA vaccination was compared with the repertoire after mRNA vaccination. Post-COVID blood samples were collected from convalescent patients a median of approximately 93 days after diagnosis, with a range of roughly 30 to 161 days. Control cultures used a CEFX viral epitope pool as positive control, an HIV-1 Nef peptide pool as negative control, or no peptide. Post-vaccine blood samples were obtained a median of about 70 days after the second vaccine dose, with a range of about 13 to 250 days. Each participant got two doses of either the Pfizer-BioNTech BNT162b2 vaccine (n=8) or the Moderna mRNA-1273 vaccine (n=2). In the convalescent cohort there were six males and four females, among whom were two Hispanic individuals, seven Caucasians, two Asians and one multiracial person. Culture stimuli were overlapping spike peptide pools from SARS-CoV-2 and from the common cold coronaviruses HCoV-NL63, HCoV-OC43 and HCoV-229E.

CDR1 SQVTM and CDR2 ANQGSEA are derived from the germline V gene. The CDR3 spans 13 residues, from the cysteine through the phenylalanine. Only the CDR3 region is kept as DNA, spanning 39 bases read in frame from base 1. V was cut back by 1 base and J by 4 bases, leaving a gap of 10 bases between them. As for this clonotype: What this receptor recognizes is not known. No much larger clonotype is one base removed from it; base qualities were not supplied.

The sample's treatment or condition label is to be understood as: roughly nine-day PBMC culture with coronavirus spike peptide pools or control peptides (ViraFEST assay). The study used the ViraFEST assay, which expanded antigen-specific T cells with peptide pools and then identified expanded clonotypes by TCR sequencing. Positive SARS-CoV-2 PCR tests in the convalescent patients dated from March to December 2020, before Alpha, Beta and Delta variants emerged in the United States. PBMCs were cultured at approximately 2.1 million per well in IMDM supplemented with approximately 4.7% human AB serum and about 10 IU/ml IL-2, with around 10 ug/ml peptide pools added. Half of the culture medium was replaced with fresh IL-2-containing medium on days 3 and 7. After about 11 days of culture, CD4+ T cells were isolated by negative selection using the EasySep CD4+ T cell isolation kit. Ficoll-Paque Plus gradient centrifugation was used to isolate PBMCs from whole blood, and the isolated PBMCs were then either used fresh or cryopreserved at -140C. Each culture condition was generally run in triplicate wells.

Library preparation was by PCR. At the Johns Hopkins FTIC core, DNA from the cultured CD4+ T cells underwent TCR sequencing with the Oncomine TCR Beta short-read assay. The QIAamp micro DNA kit was used to extract genomic DNA from the cultured CD4+ T cells. The Oncomine TCR Beta libraries from cultured CD4+ T cells were pooled using unique dual indexes and then sequenced on an Illumina iSeq 100. In the source study's methods: Non-productive sequences were removed, and CDR3s not starting with C, not ending with F or W, or shorter than 7 amino acids were discarded. Antigen-specific clonotypes were identified using the MANAFEST web application through comparison of peptide-stimulated wells with reference and other culture wells. To be called positive, a clone needed an FDR below 0.05, an odds ratio above 5, and a productive frequency above 0.1% in at least two of three replicate wells. A clonotype counted as cross-reactive if it showed significant expansion both in the SARS-CoV-2 spike wells and in at least one common cold coronavirus spike condition. Levenshtein distances (stringdist) and unrooted phylogenetic trees (ape) in R version 3.6.1 were used to assess CDR3 homology. TCRdb handled the public reads itself, with Q25 trimming in fastp and clone calling in MiXCR, and kept productive beta chains. CDR3 protein duplicates are merged, each entry listing the most common genes and DNA. The V and J calls, along with clone size, are taken from TCRdb and not from the paper's own processing. Here the sample has about 12,000 distinct CDR3 sequences; about 64% occur a single time. More than 13% of the sample is held by the ten biggest clonotypes.

Beyond this particular receptor, the publication reports: Although the median number of SARS-CoV-2-reactive clonotypes went up from approximately 20 after infection to 30 to 45 after vaccination, the increase was not significant. Of the vaccine-specific clones found in convalescent patients, nearly all (304 of 307) were mono-reactive for SARS-CoV-2 spike instead of being cross-reactive with common cold coronaviruses. The number of convalescent patients in the study was relatively small, and the study did not examine early timepoints following natural infection. Among convalescent patients, a median about 86% of the SARS-CoV-2-reactive clones seen after vaccination appeared only after vaccination, which suggests priming specific to the vaccine.

In this chain, TRBV29-1 is recombined with TRBJ1-1, with no reliable assignment of the D segment. Sample: CD4+ T cells from blood, cultured in vitro. The source is a human donor who had recovered from COVID-19. The CDR3 region: CSVEGRRGTEAFF. The sequenced DNA: TGCAGCGTTGAAGGGCGACGTGGCACTGAAGCTTTCTTT.